The clone carrying this T cell receptor beta chain was counted a single time. Its target is not known. TCR beta CDR3 regions were amplified from RNA. The HTBI primer set was used in a first-round RT-PCR of the TCR CDR3. TCRdb redid the calling of the multiplex PCR reads with MiXCR, one entry per CDR3 protein. The sample carries hundreds of thousands of distinct CDR3 sequences, 15% to 19% recorded once. Looked up from germline, CDR1 is LGHDT and CDR2 is YNNKEL (reference sequence). Trimming removed 0 bases at V and 2 bases at J, with 11 bases between. CDR3 length equals 15 residues. This specimen comes from a study of T cells in Graves' hyperthyroidism and ophthalmopathy. Points from the study as a whole: Model output signaled ophthalmopathy a median around 6.9 months ahead of onset.

The chain recombines TRBV3-1 with TRBJ2-7, with D hard to call. The receptor was isolated from a woman younger than 30 with Graves' hyperthyroidism. Sample: blood. The CDR3 sequence: CASSQDPDVTYEQYF. The CDR3, as DNA: TGTGCCAGCAGCCAAGATCCTGACGTAACCTACGAGCAGTACTTC.